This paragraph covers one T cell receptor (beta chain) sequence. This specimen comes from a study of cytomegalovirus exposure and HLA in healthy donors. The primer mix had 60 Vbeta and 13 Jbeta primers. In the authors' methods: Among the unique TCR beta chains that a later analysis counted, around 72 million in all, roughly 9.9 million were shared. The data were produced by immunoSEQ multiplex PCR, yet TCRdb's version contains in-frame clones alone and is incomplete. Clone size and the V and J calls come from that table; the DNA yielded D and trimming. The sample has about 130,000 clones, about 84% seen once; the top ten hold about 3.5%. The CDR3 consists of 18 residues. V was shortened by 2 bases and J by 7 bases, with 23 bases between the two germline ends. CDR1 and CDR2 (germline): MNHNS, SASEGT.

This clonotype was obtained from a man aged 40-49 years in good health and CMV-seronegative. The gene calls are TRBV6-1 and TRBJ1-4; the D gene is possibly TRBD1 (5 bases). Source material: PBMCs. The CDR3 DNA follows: TGTGCCAGCAGTGAAATGTTGGGTGGACACCTACTTGGTGAAAAACTGTTTTTT. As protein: CASSEMLGGHLLGEKLFF.